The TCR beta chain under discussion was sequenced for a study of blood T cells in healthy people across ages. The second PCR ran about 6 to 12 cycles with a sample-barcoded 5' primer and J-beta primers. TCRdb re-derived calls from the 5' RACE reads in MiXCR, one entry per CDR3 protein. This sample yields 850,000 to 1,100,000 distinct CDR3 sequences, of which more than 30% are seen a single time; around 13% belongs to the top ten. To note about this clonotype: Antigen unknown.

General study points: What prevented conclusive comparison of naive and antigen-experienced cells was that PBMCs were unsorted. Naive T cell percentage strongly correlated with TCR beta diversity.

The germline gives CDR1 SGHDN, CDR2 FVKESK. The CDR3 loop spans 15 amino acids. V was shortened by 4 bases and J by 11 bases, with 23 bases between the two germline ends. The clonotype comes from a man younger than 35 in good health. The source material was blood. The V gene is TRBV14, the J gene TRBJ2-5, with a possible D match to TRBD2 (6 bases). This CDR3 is CASSRRGNSYNEQYF. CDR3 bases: TGTGCCAGCAGCCGACGGGGGAATTCCTACAATGAGCAGTACTTC. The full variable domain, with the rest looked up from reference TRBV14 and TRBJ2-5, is EAGVTQFPSHSVIEKGQTVTLRCDPISGHDNLYWYRRVMGKEIKFLLHFVKESKQDESGMPNNRFLAERTGGTYSTLKVQPAELEDSGVYFCASSRRGNSYNEQYFGPGTRLLVL.